This T cell receptor beta chain originates from a study of Graves' ophthalmopathy and Graves' hyperthyroidism. Study as a whole: Peripheral blood sampling preceded any treatment and occurred at initial diagnosis.

Trimming took 7 bases from V and 7 from J, leaving 12 bases between them. Germline lookup yields CDR1 KGHDR and CDR2 SFDVKD. This CDR3 has 12 amino acids. This clonotype was detected many times. Its target is unknown. RNA transcripts yielded amplified TCR beta CDR3 regions. HTBI-primed RT-PCR formed the first round, and a multiplex PCR formed the second. TCRdb reanalysed the multiplex PCR reads using MiXCR and keeps one entry per CDR3 protein. The sample holds some 400,000 distinct CDR3 sequences, about 17% seen once. Study outcomes and limitations: Among thyroid clonotypes expanded above 0.001 frequency, most also appeared in blood. In predicting ophthalmopathy progression, the model reached over 70% sensitivity and 72.22% specificity.

Sequenced: peripheral blood. The receptor was derived from a woman aged 18-29 years with Graves' ophthalmopathy. The chain uses TRBV24-1 and TRBJ1-1; D perhaps matches TRBD1 (5 bases). This CDR3 is CATRDQGIEAFF. The CDR3 DNA reads as TGTGCCACCAGAGACCAGGGAATTGAAGCTTTCTTT.